These 28 T cell receptor beta chains share one sample of origin, sequenced in a study of control samples from healthy donors and cancer patients. This table comes from immunoSEQ multiplex PCR, and its TCRdb copy is limited to in-frame clones, with some not included. The sample yields tens of thousands of clones, around nine tenths seen once. Sequencing was carried out using blood. These receptors came from a man in his forties or fifties in good health.

The rearrangement joins TRBV5-8 to TRBJ2-7, with no clear D. The CDR3 totals 14 residues. In germline, CDR1 is SGHTS, CDR2 YDEGEE. Trimming cost V 2 bases and J 0 bases, with 9 bases left between them. This CDR3 reads CASSFEVSSYEQYF. Here the CDR3 DNA reads TGTGCCAGCAGCTTCGAGGTCAGCTCCTACGAGCAGTACTTC.

The chain joins TRBV10-3 to TRBJ2-1, with D perhaps TRBD1 (5 bases). This CDR3 is built from 11 residues. CDR1 is ENHRY and CDR2 is SYGVKD in the germline V gene. V was shortened by 5 bases and J by 12 bases, with 11 bases between the two germline ends. The CDR3 nucleotides are TGTGCCATCAGTTCGGACACCCCGCAGTTCTTC. It yields the protein CAISSDTPQFF.

This CDR3 is CASSIRVRTEAFF. For the CDR3, the DNA is TGTGCCAGTAGTATAAGGGTGAGGACTGAAGCTTTCTTT. J is TRBJ1-1 and V is TRBV19; D unclear. CDR1 is LNHDA, CDR2 SQIVND, per germline (reference sequence). The CDR3 consists of 13 residues. V lost 2 bases and J lost 5, with 9 bases in between.

The chain couples TRBV19 to TRBJ2-7; D is perhaps TRBD1 or TRBD2 (5 bases each). CDR3 length: 15 amino acids. CDR1 and CDR2 (germline): LNHDA, SQIVND (reference sequence). Between the trimmed V and J ends, which lost 5 bases and 4 bases, there was a span of 18 bases. The CDR3 DNA follows: TGTGCCAGTAGTGTATCGACGGGACCCGTATACGAGCAGTACTTC. It yields the protein CASSVSTGPVYEQYF.

The rearrangement links TRBV11-3 to TRBJ2-5; D is undetermined. V dropped 2 bases and J dropped 3 bases, with 7 bases sitting between them. Germline CDR1 and CDR2: SGHNT and YENEEA. This CDR3 region has 13 residues. The CDR3 DNA follows: TGTGCCAGCAGCTTAAAGCTAGAAGAGACCCAGTACTTC. Protein: CASSLKLEETQYF.

The chain couples TRBV7-9 to TRBJ1-2, with 7 bases matching TRBD1. Germline CDR1 is SEHNR and CDR2 is FQNEAQ (reference sequence). Losses at the gene ends were 2 bases for V and 8 bases for J; bases not matched to a gene: 8. This CDR3 spans 14 amino acids. CDR3 nucleotide sequence: TGTGCCAGCAGCTTAATTAAGGGGGCTCGCGGCTACACCTTC. It yields the protein CASSLIKGARGYTF.

The V gene is TRBV6-1, the J gene TRBJ2-5; D perhaps matches TRBD2 (5 bases). The V gene's germline CDR1 is MNHNS and CDR2 SASEGT. The CDR3 covers 15 residues. V lost 2 bases and J lost 1, with 11 bases in between. The CDR3 loop reads CASSESPDFQETQYF. CDR3 sequence (DNA): TGTGCCAGCAGTGAATCCCCGGACTTCCAAGAGACCCAGTACTTC.

The genes are TRBV27 and TRBJ1-5, with a weak D call TRBD1 (5 bases). The germline V and J ends were trimmed by 4 bases and 2 bases, with 15 bases remaining between them. The CDR3 runs to 16 residues. Germline V gene data show CDR1 as MNHEY and CDR2 as SMNVEV (reference sequence). CDR3 coding DNA: TGTGCCAGCAGTTGGAAATGGGGGAACGGCAATCAGCCCCAGCATTTT. This codes for CASSWKWGNGNQPQHF.

J is TRBJ1-2 and V is TRBV7-9; D might be TRBD1 (5 bases). V was trimmed by 3 bases and J by 7 bases, leaving 9 bases between them. This CDR3 region has 12 residues. Germline-derived CDR1 and CDR2 are SEHNR and FQNEAQ (reference sequence). In nucleotides, the CDR3 is TGTGCCAGCAGCTTTTCAGGGTTTGGCTACACCTTC. Amino acid sequence: CASSFSGFGYTF.

The V call is TRBV14, the J call TRBJ2-1, with TRBD1 matching 7 bases. The CDR3 runs 12 residues. V lost 4 bases and J lost 11; bases outside the gene matches: 5. In germline, CDR1 is SGHDN, CDR2 FVKESK. The CDR3 nucleotides read TGTGCCAGCAGCCCCAGACAGGGTAAGCAGTTCTTC. Its translation is CASSPRQGKQFF.

The chain carries TRBV13 and TRBJ2-4; 8 nucleotides align to TRBD1. The CDR3 totals 14 residues. V shed 5 bases and J 7 bases; nucleotides not matched to a gene: 7. Germline V gene sequence: CDR1 PRHDT, CDR2 FYEKMQ (reference sequence). The CDR3 nucleotides read TGTGCCAGCAGCATCCGACAGGGGAGTAACATTCAGTACTTC. The encoded protein is CASSIRQGSNIQYF.

This clone was seen more than once but under ten times. J is TRBJ1-1 and V is TRBV12-3 or TRBV12-4; the D gene is possibly TRBD1 (5 bases). The CDR3 contains 11 residues. Trimming stripped 3 bases from V and 10 bases from J, with 9 bases between. CDR3 residues: CASSLGRGAFF. In DNA, the CDR3 is TGTGCCAGCAGTTTGGGACGTGGAGCTTTCTTT.

This chain links TRBV5-6 with TRBJ2-7, with D possibly matching TRBD1 (7 bases). V was clipped by 4 bases and J by 9 bases, with 14 bases between them. Germline V gene data show CDR1 as SGHDT and CDR2 as YYEEEE. The CDR3 has 12 residues. DNA for the CDR3: TGTGCCAGCAGCGCCTCAGGGGGAGGGCAGTACTTC. Translated, it gives CASSASGGGQYF.

The rearrangement joins TRBV20-1 to TRBJ1-6; D gene unclear. The V gene lost 5 bases and the J gene lost 6 bases, with 5 bases spanning the gap. The length of the CDR3 is 11 residues. Germline values: CDR1 DFQATT, CDR2 SNEGSKA (reference sequence). The CDR3 protein is CSAGGNSPLHF. The CDR3 DNA is TGCAGTGCTGGTGGTAATTCACCCCTCCACTTT.

A single count supports this clone. The chain recombines TRBV6-5 with TRBJ1-1; TRBD1 is a possible D gene (6 bases). V was trimmed by 11 bases and J by 1 base, leaving 14 bases between them. Germline V gene data show CDR1 as MNHEY and CDR2 as SVGAGI. The CDR3 consists of 13 residues. The CDR3 region has the DNA TGTGCCGCTGCGGGGGGGGCGAACACTGAAGCTTTCTTT. Amino acids: CAAAGGANTEAFF.

The chain couples TRBV7-9 to TRBJ1-6; 7 nucleotides agree with TRBD1. V shed 1 base, J shed 17 bases, and the junction held 11 bases outside the gene matches. This CDR3 is 14 amino acids long. Germline values: CDR1 SEHNR, CDR2 FQNEAQ (reference sequence). The CDR3 sequence: CASSLERGDSQIHF. The CDR3, as DNA: TGTGCCAGCAGCTTAGAAAGGGGGGACAGCCAAATCCACTTT.

This sequence joins TRBV25-1 and TRBJ1-1; D remains unclear. V lost 3 bases and J 8 bases, leaving 10 bases between the germline ends. Germline lookup yields CDR1 MGHDK and CDR2 SYGVNS. The CDR3 loop spans 12 amino acids. The CDR3 region is CASSDPFQEAFF. The CDR3 DNA is TGTGCCAGCAGTGATCCCTTCCAAGAAGCTTTCTTT.

The V and J genes are TRBV2 and TRBJ2-1; no firm D call. V shed 4 bases and J shed 7 bases, with 5 bases lying between them. The CDR3 covers 11 residues. Germline V gives CDR1 SNHLY, CDR2 FYNNEI. As DNA, the CDR3 is TGTGCCAGCAGTGTAGGGAATGAGCAGTTCTTC. Its translation: CASSVGNEQFF. The variable domain in full, completed from reference TRBV2 and TRBJ2-1, reads EPEVTQTPSHQVTQMGQEVILRCVPISNHLYFYWYRQILGQKVEFLVSFYNNEISEKSEIFDDQFSVERPDGSNFTLKIRSTKLEDSAMYFCASSVGNEQFFGPGTRLTVL.

The chain employs TRBV18 and TRBJ2-7; 7 nucleotides align to TRBD1. Germline V gene data show CDR1 as KGHSH and CDR2 as LQKENI. There are 14 residues in the CDR3. The junction had 4 bases not matched to a gene; V was cut back by 3 bases and J by 2 bases. As DNA, the CDR3 is TGTGCCAGCTCACCCCGGACAGGTCCCTACGAGCAGTACTTC. Its protein is CASSPRTGPYEQYF.

The chain uses TRBV6-5 and TRBJ2-3; 9 nucleotides agree with TRBD1. The V segment lost 11 bases and the J segment 5 bases; nucleotides outside the gene matches: 14. The CDR3 is 15 amino acids. Germline-derived CDR1 and CDR2 are MNHEY and SVGAGI. The CDR3: CASSWDRVGVDTQYF. CDR3 nucleotide sequence: TGTGCCTCATCATGGGACAGGGTAGGAGTAGATACGCAGTATTTT.

This chain links TRBV5-1 with TRBJ1-1; D uncertain. V lost 4 bases and J 0 bases, leaving 7 bases between the germline ends. Germline loops: CDR1 SGHRS, CDR2 YFSETQ. There are 13 residues in the CDR3. CDR3 sequence: CASSPGMNTEAFF. CDR3 coding DNA: TGCGCCAGCAGCCCCGGGATGAACACTGAAGCTTTCTTT.

The genes are TRBV15 and TRBJ1-5, with D tentatively TRBD1 (5 bases). The CDR3 extends over 13 amino acids. In germline, CDR1 is LNHNV, CDR2 YYDKDF (reference sequence). The ends were cut back, 8 bases at V and 4 bases at J, with 12 bases in the middle. The CDR3 nucleotides are TGTGCCACCTCGGACAACTTAAATCAGCCCCAGCATTTT. This codes for CATSDNLNQPQHF.

The rearrangement joins TRBV6-5 to TRBJ1-4; tentative D call: TRBD1 (5 bases). The CDR3 spans 16 residues. Germline lookup yields CDR1 MNHEY and CDR2 SVGAGI. V was cut by 4 bases and J by 3 bases, with 15 bases left in between. CDR3 coding DNA: TGTGCCAGCAGTTCCACACCGGGACGTGCTAATGAAAAACTGTTTTTT. As protein: CASSSTPGRANEKLFF.

This chain uses TRBV30 with TRBJ2-1; possible D gene TRBD2, 7 bases. This CDR3 region has 18 residues. The ends were cut back, 0 bases at V and 7 bases at J, with 25 bases in the middle. Germline V gene sequence: CDR1 GTSNPN, CDR2 SVGIG (reference sequence). The CDR3 loop is CAWSVWGGATRTGNEQFF. The CDR3, as DNA: TGTGCCTGGAGTGTCTGGGGGGGGGCTACCCGAACGGGTAATGAGCAGTTCTTC.

In DNA form, the CDR3 reads TGTGCCAGCAGCCAACTCAGGGAGTCCCTCCACTTT. This codes for CASSQLRESLHF. The chain is built from TRBV3-1 (or the pseudogene TRBV3-2) and TRBJ1-6; a possible D gene is TRBD1 (5 bases). The CDR3 sequence is 12 residues long. V was trimmed by 2 bases and J by 14 bases, leaving 10 bases between them. Germline lookup yields CDR1 LGHDT and CDR2 YNNKEL (reference sequence).

V usage is TRBV30 and J usage is TRBJ2-7; possible D gene TRBD1, 5 bases. CDR3 length equals 14 residues. Germline values: CDR1 GTSNPN, CDR2 SVGIG (reference sequence). The V gene lost 0 bases and the J gene lost 2 bases, with 11 bases spanning the gap. In nucleotides, the CDR3 is TGTGCCTGGAGTGTGCAAAGGGGTCCCTACGAGCAGTACTTC. It specifies CAWSVQRGPYEQYF.

The count of this clone is one. This chain joins TRBV10-2 and TRBJ2-7; possibly TRBD1 for D (6 bases). The V and J ends lost 6 bases and 0 bases respectively, with 15 bases between them. The CDR3 has 15 amino acids. The germline CDR1 and CDR2 sequences are WSHSY and SAAADI. The CDR3 bases are TGCGCCAGCAGCCTACAGGGACCGAGCTCCTACGAGCAGTACTTC. It translates to CASSLQGPSSYEQYF.

This clone has just a few counts. V gene TRBV3-1 (or the pseudogene TRBV3-2) combines with J gene TRBJ1-1; no clear D. CDR3 length: 14 residues. The germline CDR1 and CDR2 sequences are LGHDT and YNNKEL (reference sequence). V was trimmed by 0 bases and J by 1 base, leaving 6 bases between them. DNA of the CDR3: TGTGCCAGCAGCCAAGATGAAGGGAACACTGAAGCTTTCTTT. Residues: CASSQDEGNTEAFF.